This TCR beta chain appears in the sequencing data of a study of cytomegalovirus exposure and HLA in healthy donors. Across the whole study: In an earlier analysis, around 120 million unique TCR beta sequences were found from about 190 million T cells.

PCR involved 60 Vbeta and 13 Jbeta primers. Libraries were prepared by immunoSEQ multiplex PCR; TCRdb keeps only in-frame clonotypes and omits some of them. Of 150,000 to 200,000 clones listed, around 75% are singletons. With 4 bases removed from V and 5 bases from J, the gap between germline ends came to 10 bases. The germline gives CDR1 SGHNT, CDR2 YYREEE (reference sequence). CDR3 length equals 12 residues. Though probably carrying unrecorded immune exposures, donors were nominally healthy at sampling. This clone was detected only once. The sequencing sample was made of PBMCs. The source is a male donor in good health and CMV-seronegative. The V gene is TRBV5-4, the J gene TRBJ2-7; tentatively, D is TRBD1 (5 bases). The chain's CDR3 is CASSGARDEQYF. The DNA for the CDR3 is TGTGCCAGCAGCGGGGCACGGGACGAGCAGTACTTC.